This T cell receptor (beta chain) was captured by sequencing in a study of cytotoxic CD8 clonotypes in ibrutinib-treated CLL. Study information: With a range of 6 to 36, the median treatment time before response samples were taken was roughly 12 months. The samples contained roughly 240,000 productive templates on average. They also contained an average of roughly 99,000 productive rearrangements.

Study conclusions and caveats: Clonality rose at ibrutinib response, held steady in sustained remission, and fell toward baseline at progression.

A note on this clone: As yet, its antigen is unknown.

The intended depth for sequencing was 1 in 200,000 to 1 in 1 million T cells. The table came from immunoSEQ multiplex PCR; TCRdb's copy has only in-frame clones and leaves some out. The sample has about 330,000 clones; roughly two thirds are singletons. This clonotype was sampled from a human donor with chronic lymphocytic leukemia. The sample here was PBMCs, taken after 36 months of ibrutinib treatment.

The CDR3 is CASSFGTGGYGYTF. CDR3 coding DNA: TGTGCCAGCAGCTTCGGGACAGGCGGCTATGGCTACACCTTC. The V and J genes are TRBV11-2 and TRBJ1-2, with TRBD1 matching 8 bases. The trim removed 3 bases at V and 4 bases at J, leaving 4 bases unmatched. The germline gives CDR1 SGHAT, CDR2 FQNNGV. The CDR3 extends over 14 amino acids.